This T cell receptor beta chain was obtained from a study of immune heterogeneity within non-small cell lung tumors. In the study overall: The tumor set comprised a few squamous cell carcinomas and over eight non-squamous carcinomas (plus 1 not otherwise specified). Study results and limitations: Multiple tumor sites within a patient showed recurrence of identical dominant CDR3 beta clonotypes; site-unique high-frequency clones were present as well. Local T-cell clonality and local tumor mutational burden correlated moderately but significantly (R around 0.3).

The TCR beta CDR3 region underwent multiplex PCR amplification with 32 V and 13 J primers. MiXCR, applied by TCRdb to the multiplex PCR reads, yields one record per CDR3 protein. The data show 3,500 to 5,500 distinct CDR3 sequences, about 24% seen once. Germline CDR1 reads SGHVS; CDR2 reads FQNEAQ. V shed 1 base and J shed 8 bases, with 14 bases lying between them. This CDR3 is 15 amino acids long. This clonotype is labeled medium-sized. Its antigen is as yet unknown. TCRs were amplified from 600 ng gDNA of bulk tumor per sample. Several widely spaced biopsies per primary tumor were taken during surgery. Patients underwent curative surgery for non-small cell lung cancer (untreated and newly diagnosed). Surgery with curative intent was being performed on the donors, who were newly diagnosed non-small cell lung cancer patients.

The receptor was isolated from a man between 45 and 60 years old with non-small cell lung cancer. This chain joins TRBV7-8 and TRBJ1-4, with D possibly matching TRBD1 (5 bases). The sample comprised lung tumor tissue. The CDR3 reads CASSLGVRVDEKLFF. CDR3 bases: TGTGCCAGCAGCTTAGGGGTCAGGGTCGACGAAAAACTGTTTTTT.